This T cell receptor (beta chain) is drawn from a study of spatial heterogeneity in lung cancer. Whole-study findings and limits: TCRs found ubiquitously expanded in tumor appeared in blood more at resection than at follow-up.

To note about this clonotype: Its cognate antigen is unknown.

The germline V gene encodes CDR1 MNHNS and CDR2 SASEGT. The CDR3 spans 15 residues. Trimming took off 4 bases at V and 4 bases at J, with 16 bases between the two ends. Unique molecular identifiers tagged every individual TCR cDNA molecule. MiXCR, applied by TCRdb to the 5' RACE reads, yields one record per CDR3 protein. The sample yields some 50,000 distinct CDR3 sequences, 10% to 15% seen once. Time point given: sample taken at primary tumor resection. The study sequenced unsorted whole RNA from tumor, nontumor lung or frozen PBMC. This material consisted of PBMCs, taken at surgery. This chain connects TRBV6-1 to TRBJ1-2, with D perhaps matching TRBD1 (5 bases). This TCR was sampled from a female donor with early-stage non-small cell lung cancer. The CDR3 sequence is CASSGQGAPFYGYTF. Written as DNA, the CDR3 is TGTGCCAGCAGTGGGCAGGGAGCCCCGTTCTATGGCTACACCTTC.